This passage covers 8 T cell receptor beta chains from one sample sequenced in a study of T cell changes during pregnancy in multiple sclerosis. TCRdb's table, derived via immunoSEQ multiplex PCR, lists solely in-frame clones and lacks some. The table records more than 80,000 clones, roughly 90% of them present only once. Sequenced here: peripheral blood, sampled after pregnancy. These receptors originate from a female donor with multiple sclerosis, enrolled in a pregnancy study.

This chain's CDR3 is CSVEVSDSSTDTQYF. CDR3 coding DNA: TGCAGCGTTGAAGTCTCAGACAGCAGCACAGATACGCAGTATTTT. The chain employs TRBV29-1 and TRBJ2-3; possibly TRBD1 for D (5 bases). V was cut by 1 base and J by 0 bases, with 11 bases left in between. Germline CDR1 is SQVTM and CDR2 is ANQGSEA. The CDR3 contains 15 residues.

V and J are TRBV30 and TRBJ1-2, with 9 bases lining up with TRBD1. V lost 5 bases to trimming and J lost 11 bases; unmatched junction nucleotides: 3. The V gene's germline CDR1 is GTSNPN and CDR2 SVGIG (reference sequence). The CDR3 sequence is 10 residues long. CDR3 DNA: TGTGCCTGGGGACAGGGGCGGTACACCTTC. It codes for CAWGQGRYTF.

This chain links TRBV7-8 with TRBJ2-1; D perhaps matches TRBD2 (6 bases). V lost 3 bases, J lost 8 bases, and 14 bases lay in between. CDR3 length equals 14 residues. Germline CDR1 is SGHVS and CDR2 is FQNEAQ. The CDR3 spells CASSLGLLGDEQFF. CDR3 DNA sequence: TGTGCCAGCAGCTTGGGACTGCTGGGGGATGAGCAGTTCTTC.

The sample holds one count of this clone. V and J are TRBV5-1 and TRBJ2-7, with 10 bases identical to TRBD2. V was clipped by 0 bases and J by 6 bases; unmatched bases: 15. The CDR3 length is 18 residues. Germline values: CDR1 SGHRS, CDR2 YFSETQ. The CDR3: CASSLGQGLLAGGLEQYF. As DNA, the CDR3 is TGCGCCAGCAGCTTGGGACAGGGGTTGTTAGCGGGGGGCCTCGAGCAGTACTTC.

The chain uses TRBV15 and TRBJ2-5, with 7 bases identical to TRBD1. The CDR3 sequence is 15 residues long. Unmatched junction bases numbered 4, after V lost 1 base and J lost 2 bases. Germline V gene sequence: CDR1 LNHNV, CDR2 YYDKDF (reference sequence). The CDR3 reads CATSRARGQQETQYF. CDR3 nucleotide sequence: TGTGCCACCAGCAGAGCCCGGGGACAGCAAGAGACCCAGTACTTC.

The chain has TRBV15 and TRBJ1-1; D not certain. Between the trimmed V and J ends, which lost 0 bases and 3 bases, there was a span of 14 bases. CDR1 is LNHNV and CDR2 is YYDKDF in the germline V gene (reference sequence). The CDR3 loop spans 16 amino acids. The DNA of the CDR3 is TGTGCCACCAGCAGAGATCGGGCGGGATTGGACACTGAAGCTTTCTTT. It translates to CATSRDRAGLDTEAFF.

V is TRBV7-6 and J is TRBJ2-7; perhaps TRBD2 as D (5 bases). V lost 1 base to trimming and J lost 2 bases, with 12 bases between them. The CDR3 runs 15 residues. Germline V gene data show CDR1 as SGHVS and CDR2 as FNYEAQ. The DNA for the CDR3 is TGTGCCAGCAGCTTAGACGAGGGATTCACCTACGAGCAGTACTTC. Protein: CASSLDEGFTYEQYF. Full variable domain (remainder filled in from reference TRBV7-6 and TRBJ2-7): GAGVSQSPRYKVTKRGQDVALRCDPISGHVSLYWYRQALGQGPEFLTYFNYEAQQDKSGLPNDRFSAERPEGSISTLTIQRTEQRDSAMYRCASSLDEGFTYEQYFGPGTRLTVT.

This clone occurred a few times. The gene calls are TRBV4-2 and TRBJ2-7; tentative D call: TRBD2 (5 bases). The CDR3 loop spans 15 amino acids. Germline assignment: CDR1 LGHNA and CDR2 YNFKEQ. The germline V and J ends were trimmed by 5 bases and 0 bases, with 14 bases remaining between them. The CDR3 nucleotides are TGTGCCAGCAGCGCGGGCCGGGGAAGCTCCTACGAGCAGTACTTC. This encodes CASSAGRGSSYEQYF.